These 10 T cell receptor beta chains came from one sample sequenced in a study of blood T cell repertoires in COVID-19 (dated by TCRdb to the early 2020s). The library was made by the immunoSEQ multiplex PCR assay. The table was pulled from immuneACCESS by TCRdb, which kept in-frame rearrangements only. Such tables lose some clones; where checked, under half of the loss comes from unresolved V genes, and the rest has no known cause. In this sample the table shows 150,000 to 250,000 clones, approximately 84% of which occur a single time. The ten most abundant clones make up around 6.9% of the sample. Sequencing was performed on peripheral blood. All receptors come from a human donor with acute or convalescent COVID-19. The donor label of this sample is uncertain.

The chain joins TRBV28 to TRBJ2-1; 12 bases agree with TRBD2. V gave up 3 bases and J gave up 11 bases; unmatched junction bases: 5. The CDR3 is 14 amino acids. Germline-derived CDR1 and CDR2 are MDHEN and SYDVKM. In DNA, the CDR3 is TGTGCCAGCAGTTTTGCTAGCGGGAGGGTTAAGCAGTTCTTC. It is translated as CASSFASGRVKQFF.

The chain has TRBV19 and TRBJ2-7, with TRBD1 identical over 7 bases. The CDR3 totals 15 residues. Per germline, CDR1 LNHDA and CDR2 SQIVND (reference sequence). Germline trimming cut 1 base from V and 2 bases from J; bases unmatched to any gene: 5. CDR3 in amino acids: CASSIAPGQTYEQYF. The CDR3 nucleotides read TGTGCCAGTAGTATAGCCCCGGGACAGACCTACGAGCAGTACTTC.

This chain connects TRBV5-1 to TRBJ2-7; 9 bases fit TRBD2. Germline loops: CDR1 SGHRS, CDR2 YFSETQ. The CDR3 has 15 residues. The trim removed 4 bases at V and 5 bases at J, leaving 10 bases unmatched. For the CDR3, the DNA is TGCGCCAGCAGCACGCAGGGTAGCGGGAGTGACGAGCAGTACTTC. Translating gives CASSTQGSGSDEQYF.

The genes are TRBV27 and TRBJ2-2, with D perhaps matching TRBD1 (8 bases). This CDR3 is 18 amino acids long. Trimming shortened V by 5 bases and J by 4 bases, and 23 bases separated the two germline ends. Germline V gene sequence: CDR1 MNHEY, CDR2 SMNVEV (reference sequence). The CDR3 coding sequence is TGTGCCAGCAGTCGACAGGGGCGAAGCGGGAAGGGCACCGGGGAGCTGTTTTTT. Its translation: CASSRQGRSGKGTGELFF.

The chain couples TRBV5-8 to TRBJ1-6; 9 bases align to TRBD1. This CDR3 has 15 amino acids. With V trimmed by 5 bases and J by 9 bases, 9 bases remained unmatched. Looked up from germline, CDR1 is SGHTS and CDR2 is YDEGEE. CDR3: CASRVPGQGSSPLHF. Here the CDR3 DNA reads TGTGCCAGCAGGGTCCCGGGACAGGGAAGTTCACCCCTCCACTTT. The full variable domain, with the rest looked up from reference TRBV5-8 and TRBJ1-6, is EAGVTQSPTHLIKTRGQQATLRCSPISGHTSVYWYQQALGLGLQFLLWYDEGEERNRGNFPPRFSGRQFPNYSSELNVNALELEDSALYLCASRVPGQGSSPLHFGNGTRLTVT.

This clone was observed a handful of times. In DNA, the CDR3 is TGTGCCAGCAGTTACTTGAGGAACACCGGGGAGCTGTTTTTT. It codes for CASSYLRNTGELFF. The V gene is TRBV6-2 or TRBV6-3, the J gene TRBJ2-2; no reliable D call. CDR1 and CDR2 (germline): MNHEY, SVGEGT. V lost 1 base and J lost 1, with 4 bases in between. The CDR3 consists of 14 residues.

V is TRBV5-1 and J is TRBJ2-5; 8 bases are a match to TRBD1. The germline gives CDR1 SGHRS, CDR2 YFSETQ. Losses at the gene ends were 4 bases for V and 5 bases for J; bases not matched to a gene: 16. This CDR3 has 17 amino acids. The CDR3 is CASSPKTGGSRHETQYF. CDR3 sequence (DNA): TGCGCCAGCAGCCCGAAAACAGGGGGTTCCCGACATGAGACCCAGTACTTC.

CDR3 DNA sequence: TGTGCCAGTAGTATAGGCGGATCCCCGCAGTTCTTC. This codes for CASSIGGSPQFF. The chain combines TRBV19 with TRBJ2-1; D is ambiguous. Germline V gene sequence: CDR1 LNHDA, CDR2 SQIVND (reference sequence). The CDR3 runs 12 residues. V lost 1 base and J 12 bases, leaving 10 bases between the germline ends.

The chain employs TRBV30 and TRBJ2-7, with a tentative D call TRBD2 (6 bases). Germline V lookup: CDR1 GTSNPN, CDR2 SVGIG (reference sequence). This CDR3 has 14 amino acids. V lost 4 bases and J 0 bases, leaving 13 bases between the germline ends. CDR3 region: CAWTIGGSSYEQYF. The DNA for the CDR3 is TGTGCCTGGACCATTGGAGGGAGCTCCTACGAGCAGTACTTC. The variable domain in full, completed from reference TRBV30 and TRBJ2-7, reads SQTIHQWPATLVQPVGSPLSLECTVEGTSNPNLYWYRQAAGRGLQLLFYSVGIGQISSEVPQNLSASRPQDRQFILSSKKLLLSDSGFYLCAWTIGGSSYEQYFGPGTRLTVT.

Here the CDR3 DNA reads TGTGCCAGTAGTACCGGGGGGACGACTAATGAAAAACTGTTTTTT. Protein product: CASSTGGTTNEKLFF. The chain carries TRBV19 and TRBJ1-4, with D possibly being TRBD1 (5 bases). Trimming took 4 bases from V and 2 from J, leaving 11 bases between them. The CDR3 length is 15 residues. Germline CDR1 reads LNHDA; CDR2 reads SQIVND (reference sequence).